This entry features one T cell receptor beta chain sequence. Each TRB cDNA library was prepared by 5' RACE (with UMI labels). TCRdb re-called the 5' RACE reads and shows each CDR3 protein once, DNA omitted. Here the sample table reports some 56,000 distinct CDR3 sequences. The data were obtained in a study of CXCR3-negative and CXCR3-positive naive CD8 T cells. Germline CDR1 and CDR2: SQVTM and ANQGSEA. The CDR3 totals 14 residues. The source is a human donor in good health. Some clones in this sample may be carry-over from other donors' samples. Sequencing used memory CD8+ T cells from blood. The chain has TRBV29-1 and TRBJ2-7; TCRdb gives TRBD2 as the D gene, but with no DNA this cannot be confirmed. The CDR3 is CSVPLGGRNDEQYF.